The rows below give T cell receptor beta chains drawn from one sample of a study of identifying expanded T cells in peripheral blood. Data came from immunoSEQ multiplex PCR; TCRdb stores just in-frame clones and leaves some out. The sample consists of about 85,000 clones, around 90% of them appearing once. Sequenced sample: blood. The receptors shown here come from a person aged 18 to 75 in good health. Both conserved end residues are part of each CDR3. A D gene is named only where the DNA matches it firmly. Expanded clones get a size class; other rows say once, few or many, or leave the size out.

j_call | clone_size | d_call | v_call | cdr3_aa | cdr3_nt
TRBJ2-3 | . | TRBD2 | TRBV5-4 | CASSNLAGGSTDTQYF | TGTGCCAGCAGCAACTTAGCGGGGGGGAGCACAGATACGCAGTATTTT
TRBJ1-3 | . | . | TRBV5-1 | CASSLDSVVSGNTIYF | TGCGCCAGCAGCTTGGACTCCGTTGTCTCTGGAAACACCATATATTTT
TRBJ2-7 | once | . | TRBV15 | CATSRTAGFNEQYF | TGTGCCACCAGCAGGACGGCAGGGTTTAACGAGCAGTACTTC
TRBJ2-2 | . | TRBD1 | TRBV10-2 | CASRDRGRSTGELFF | TGCGCCAGCAGGGACAGGGGGCGGTCCACCGGGGAGCTGTTTTTT
TRBJ2-1 | . | . | TRBV5-5 | CASSLSTNEQFF | TGTGCCAGCAGCTTGAGCACTAATGAGCAGTTCTTC
TRBJ1-3 | . | . | TRBV19 | CASSIVGGNSGNTIYF | TGTGCCAGTAGTATCGTCGGGGGTAACTCTGGAAACACCATATATTTT
TRBJ1-6 | . | . | TRBV7-2 | CASSLRGLRNSPLHF | TGTGCCAGCAGCTTAAGAGGGTTGAGGAATTCACCCCTCCACTTT
TRBJ1-5 | . | . | TRBV4-1 | CASSQGVKGEIQPQHF | TGCGCCAGCAGCCAAGGGGTAAAGGGGGAAATTCAGCCCCAGCATTTT
TRBJ1-2 | . | TRBD1 | TRBV29-1 | CSVVPGQGNGYTF | TGCAGCGTCGTACCGGGACAGGGGAATGGCTACACCTTC
TRBJ2-7 | . | . | TRBV19 | CASSRTANSYEQYF | TGTGCCAGTAGTCGGACGGCCAACTCCTACGAGCAGTACTTC
TRBJ1-6 | . | . | TRBV6-5 | CASRYSNSAYNSPLHF | TGTGCCAGCAGATACAGCAATTCTGCCTATAATTCACCCCTCCACTTT
TRBJ2-7 | . | TRBD2 | TRBV5-6 | CASSLTSGGRTYEQYF | TGTGCCAGCAGCTTGACTAGCGGGGGGCGGACCTACGAGCAGTACTTC
TRBJ1-6 | . | . | TRBV18 | CASSPAGPTGGYNSPLHF | TGTGCCAGCTCACCAGCAGGACCGACCGGGGGCTATAATTCACCCCTCCACTTT
TRBJ2-2 | . | . | TRBV2 | CAGGQGVTGELFF | TGTGCCGGGGGCCAGGGCGTCACCGGGGAGCTGTTTTTT
TRBJ2-5 | . | . | TRBV5-8 | CASSLGHYQETQYF | TGTGCCAGCAGCCTGGGACACTACCAAGAGACCCAGTACTTC
TRBJ2-5 | once | . | TRBV4-3 | CASSQDPGRPDQETQYF | TGCGCCAGCAGCCAAGATCCAGGACGGCCAGACCAAGAGACCCAGTACTTC
TRBJ2-1 | . | TRBD2 | TRBV11-3 | CASSARTSGVGEQFF | TGTGCCAGCAGCGCCCGGACTAGCGGGGTGGGGGAGCAGTTCTTC
TRBJ2-2 | . | TRBD1 | TRBV5-1 | CASRGQGATGELFF | TGCGCCAGCAGGGGACAGGGGGCCACCGGGGAGCTGTTTTTT